These 15 T cell receptor beta chains originate from one sample sequenced in a study of Graves' ophthalmopathy and Graves' hyperthyroidism. Transcripts of RNA were the source for amplifying TCR beta CDR3 regions. Second-round multiplex PCR followed a first-round RT-PCR using HTBI primers. TCRdb re-derived calls from the multiplex PCR reads in MiXCR, one entry per CDR3 protein. The sample includes approximately 480,000 distinct CDR3 sequences, around 14% of them seen just once. Sequencing input: blood. The receptors were gathered from a woman aged 25 to 39 with Graves' ophthalmopathy.

This clonotype was observed a handful of times. J is TRBJ1-5 and V is TRBV2, with no clear D. The CDR3 spans 13 residues. CDR1 and CDR2 from the germline V gene are SNHLY and FYNNEI. V lost 7 bases and J lost 3, with 10 bases in between. This CDR3 is CASKGGFNQPQHF. The CDR3 DNA is TGTGCCAGCAAGGGCGGCTTCAATCAGCCCCAGCATTTT.

At least ten counts were recorded for this clonotype. V and J are TRBV12-5 and TRBJ1-1; D is unclear. Trimming left V 0 bases short and J 0 bases short, with 11 bases between. This CDR3 spans 16 amino acids. Germline CDR1 and CDR2: LGHNT and FRNRAP. The CDR3 bases are TGTGCTAGTGGTTTGGTACGGGCAGGAATGAACACTGAAGCTTTCTTT. This sequence encodes CASGLVRAGMNTEAFF.

This clonotype was counted many times. The V call is TRBV20-1, the J call TRBJ1-2, with 7 bases fitting TRBD1. CDR3 length: 13 amino acids. V lost 6 bases to trimming and J lost 4 bases; unmatched junction nucleotides: 8. Germline V CDR1 and CDR2: DFQATT, SNEGSKA (reference sequence). CDR3 nucleotides: TGCAGTGCCAAGAAGGGGACAGCCTATGGCTACACCTTC. Amino acids: CSAKKGTAYGYTF.

This clonotype has at least ten counts. The chain couples TRBV7-9 to TRBJ2-5; D is unclear. The CDR3 covers 13 residues. Looked up from germline, CDR1 is SEHNR and CDR2 is FQNEAQ (reference sequence). V lost 6 bases and J 1 base, leaving 9 bases between the germline ends. CDR3 residues: CASRRTSQETQYF. The CDR3 DNA reads as TGTGCCAGCAGAAGAACCTCCCAAGAGACCCAGTACTTC. The full variable domain, in which reference TRBV7-9 and TRBJ2-5 provide the parts outside the CDR3, is DTGVSQNPRHKITKRGQNVTFRCDPISEHNRLYWYRQTLGQGPEFLTYFQNEAQLEKSRLLSDRFSAERPKGSFSTLEIQRTEQGDSAMYLCASRRTSQETQYFGPGTRLLVL.

This clonotype was recorded at least ten times. This chain's CDR3 is CASSRKTSGNEQYF. Written as DNA, the CDR3 is TGTGCCAGCAGCCGGAAAACTAGCGGCAACGAGCAGTACTTC. The chain recombines TRBV3-1 with TRBJ2-7; 8 bases match TRBD2. From germline, CDR1 is LGHDT and CDR2 YNNKEL (reference sequence). The CDR3 covers 14 residues. After removal of 4 bases from V and 5 bases from J, the junction contained 7 bases not matched to a gene.

This clonotype was recorded many times. This chain links TRBV19 with TRBJ1-1; D perhaps matches TRBD1 (5 bases). Germline V gene data show CDR1 as LNHDA and CDR2 as SQIVND (reference sequence). Trimming took 7 bases from V and 1 from J, leaving 16 bases between them. The CDR3 extends over 15 amino acids. CDR3 in DNA: TGTGCCAGTACTTCAGGGCGTCCATGGAACACTGAAGCTTTCTTT. Encoded protein: CASTSGRPWNTEAFF. The complete variable domain, with remaining parts taken from reference TRBV19 and TRBJ1-1, reads DGGITQSPKYLFRKEGQNVTLSCEQNLNHDAMYWYRQDPGQGLRLIYYSQIVNDFQKGDIAEGYSVSREKKESFPLTVTSAQKNPTAFYLCASTSGRPWNTEAFFGQGTRLTVV.

This chain connects TRBV15 to TRBJ2-7; TRBD1 is a possible D gene (6 bases). The CDR3 length is 13 residues. Germline V lookup: CDR1 LNHNV, CDR2 YYDKDF (reference sequence). V shed 3 bases and J shed 6 bases, with 12 bases lying between them. This CDR3 reads CATSRTNRVEQYF. The CDR3, as DNA: TGTGCCACCAGCAGGACCAACAGGGTCGAGCAGTACTTC.

This clonotype was found many times. V gene TRBV9 combines with J gene TRBJ2-5, with D possibly being TRBD2 (5 bases). Per the germline V gene, CDR1 is SGDLS and CDR2 is YYNGEE. This CDR3 has 14 residues. The V and J ends lost 0 bases and 2 bases respectively, with 8 bases between them. CDR3 protein: CASSVGRSQETQYF. The DNA of the CDR3 is TGTGCCAGCAGCGTAGGGAGGTCTCAAGAGACCCAGTACTTC. Full variable domain (missing parts from reference TRBV9 and TRBJ2-5): DSGVTQTPKHLITATGQRVTLRCSPRSGDLSVYWYQQSLDQGLQFLIQYYNGEERAKGNILERFSAQQFPDLHSELNLSSLELGDSALYFCASSVGRSQETQYFGPGTRLLVL.

This chain connects TRBV18 to TRBJ2-7; 7 bases match TRBD1. V shed 3 bases and J 6 bases; nucleotides not matched to a gene: 17. The CDR3 contains 17 residues. Germline V CDR1 and CDR2: KGHSH, LQKENI. The CDR3 bases are TGTGCCAGCTCACCCCGACCTGGGGGACAGATGACTCTCGAGCAGTACTTC. Its translation: CASSPRPGGQMTLEQYF. Combining the CDR3 with reference TRBV18 and TRBJ2-7 gives the whole variable domain NAGVMQNPRHLVRRRGQEARLRCSPMKGHSHVYWYRQLPEEGLKFMVYLQKENIIDESGMPKERFSAEFPKEGPSILRIQQVVRGDSAAYFCASSPRPGGQMTLEQYFGPGTRLTVT.

This clonotype was observed at least ten times. The chain is built from TRBV13 and TRBJ2-7, with 9 nucleotides matching TRBD1. V shed 2 bases and J 3 bases; nucleotides not matched to a gene: 2. The germline CDR1 and CDR2 sequences are PRHDT and FYEKMQ (reference sequence). There are 14 residues in the CDR3. The CDR3 sequence: CASSLQDRGYEQYF. Written as DNA, the CDR3 is TGTGCCAGCAGCTTACAGGACAGGGGCTACGAGCAGTACTTC.

This clonotype appeared many times. V is TRBV3-1 and J is TRBJ1-1; D unresolved. CDR1 and CDR2 from the germline V gene are LGHDT and YNNKEL (reference sequence). The CDR3 sequence is 14 residues long. The ends were cut back, 2 bases at V and 6 bases at J, with 13 bases in the middle. CDR3 sequence reads: CASSQTVNHPEAFF. In DNA, the CDR3 is TGTGCCAGCAGCCAAACGGTGAATCACCCTGAAGCTTTCTTT.

This clonotype was detected many times. This sequence joins TRBV28 and TRBJ1-6; 10 bases are a match to TRBD1. From germline, CDR1 is MDHEN and CDR2 SYDVKM. The junction had 5 bases not matched to a gene; V was cut back by 2 bases and J by 10 bases. The CDR3 sequence is 15 residues long. This CDR3 reads CASSLGTGVDSPLHF. For the CDR3, the DNA is TGTGCCAGCAGTTTAGGGACAGGGGTGGACTCACCCCTCCACTTT.

The chain uses TRBV5-1 and TRBJ1-1, with D uncertain. This CDR3 spans 13 amino acids. Germline-derived CDR1 and CDR2 are SGHRS and YFSETQ. V lost 4 bases and J lost 2, with 9 bases in between. CDR3 loop: CASSHSGNTEAFF. For the CDR3, the DNA is TGCGCCAGCAGCCATTCAGGAAACACTGAAGCTTTCTTT.

This clonotype was seen at least ten times. The chain employs TRBV10-3 and TRBJ1-1; D uncertain. V lost 11 bases and J 8 bases, leaving 15 bases between the germline ends. The germline V gene encodes CDR1 ENHRY and CDR2 SYGVKD. This CDR3 has 11 residues. For the CDR3, the DNA is TGTGCCGCCAGAGGAGCTAAGGAAGCTTTCTTT. Encoded protein: CAARGAKEAFF.

This clonotype has ten or more counts. The chain couples TRBV6-5 to TRBJ1-1, with no clear D. This CDR3 has 13 amino acids. Trimming took off 5 bases at V and 4 bases at J, with 11 bases between the two ends. Germline-derived CDR1 and CDR2 are MNHEY and SVGAGI. The CDR3 is CASSRARGTEAFF. In DNA, the CDR3 is TGTGCCAGCAGTCGGGCCCGGGGCACTGAAGCTTTCTTT.